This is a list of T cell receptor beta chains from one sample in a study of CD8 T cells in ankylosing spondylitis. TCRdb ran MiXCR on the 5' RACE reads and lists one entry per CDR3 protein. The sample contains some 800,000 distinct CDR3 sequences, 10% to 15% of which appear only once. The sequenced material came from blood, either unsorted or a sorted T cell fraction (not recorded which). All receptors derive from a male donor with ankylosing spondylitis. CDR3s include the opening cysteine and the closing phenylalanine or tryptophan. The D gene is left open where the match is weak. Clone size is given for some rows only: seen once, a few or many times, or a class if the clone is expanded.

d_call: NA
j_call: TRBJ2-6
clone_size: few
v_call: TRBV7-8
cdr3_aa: CASSFWGTGVSGANVLTF
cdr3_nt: TGTGCCAGCAGCTTTTGGGGGACGGGAGTCTCTGGGGCCAACGTCCTGACTTTC

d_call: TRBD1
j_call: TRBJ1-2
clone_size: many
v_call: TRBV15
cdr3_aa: CATSREQGYGYTF
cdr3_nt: TGTGCCACCAGCAGAGAACAGGGGTATGGCTACACCTTC

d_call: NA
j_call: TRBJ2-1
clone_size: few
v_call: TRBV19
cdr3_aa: CASSRGPPQEEQFF
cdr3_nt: TGTGCCAGTAGTAGGGGCCCGCCCCAAGAGGAGCAGTTCTTC

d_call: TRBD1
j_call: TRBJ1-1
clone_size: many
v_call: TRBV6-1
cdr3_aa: CASSELQGANTEAFF
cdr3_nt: TGTGCCAGCAGTGAGTTACAGGGGGCGAACACTGAAGCTTTCTTT

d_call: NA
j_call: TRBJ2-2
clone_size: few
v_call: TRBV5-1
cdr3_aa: CASSFNGGGELFF
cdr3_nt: TGCGCCAGCAGCTTCAACGGAGGTGGGGAGCTGTTTTTT

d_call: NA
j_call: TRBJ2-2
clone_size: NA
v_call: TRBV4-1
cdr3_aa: CASSPLGRENTGELFF
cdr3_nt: TGCGCCAGCAGCCCATTGGGCAGGGAAAACACCGGGGAGCTGTTTTTT

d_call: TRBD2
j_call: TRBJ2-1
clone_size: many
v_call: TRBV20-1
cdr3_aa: CSADLAGGYNEQFF
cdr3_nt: TGCAGTGCCGATCTAGCGGGAGGCTACAATGAGCAGTTCTTC

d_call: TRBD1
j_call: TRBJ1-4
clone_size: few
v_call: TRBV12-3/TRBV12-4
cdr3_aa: CASSLGTGGTNEKLFF
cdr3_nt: TGTGCCAGCAGTTTGGGGACAGGGGGGACTAATGAAAAACTGTTTTTT

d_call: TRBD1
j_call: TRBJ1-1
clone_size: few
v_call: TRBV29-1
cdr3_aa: CSVWTGDTEAFF
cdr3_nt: TGCAGCGTTTGGACAGGGGACACTGAAGCTTTCTTT

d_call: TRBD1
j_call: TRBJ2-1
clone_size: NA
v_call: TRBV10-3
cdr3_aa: CAIRRPGTGAPYNEQFF
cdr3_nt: TGTGCCATCAGACGACCCGGGACAGGGGCCCCATACAATGAGCAGTTCTTC

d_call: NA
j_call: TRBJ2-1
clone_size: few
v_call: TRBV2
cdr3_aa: CASSGLINEQFF
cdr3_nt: TGTGCCAGTTCGGGTCTGATCAATGAGCAGTTCTTC

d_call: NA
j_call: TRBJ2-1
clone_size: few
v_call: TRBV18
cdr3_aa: CASSPGTEVNEQFF
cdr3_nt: TGTGCCAGCTCACCAGGGACGGAGGTCAATGAGCAGTTCTTC

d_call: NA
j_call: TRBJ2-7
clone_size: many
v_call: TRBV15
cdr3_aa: CATSSELGESYEQYF
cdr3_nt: TGTGCCACCAGCAGTGAACTAGGGGAGTCCTACGAGCAGTACTTC

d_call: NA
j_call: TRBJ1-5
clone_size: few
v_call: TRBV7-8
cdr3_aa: CASSPHPNQPQHF
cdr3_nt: TGTGCCAGCAGCCCTCACCCCAATCAGCCCCAGCATTTT

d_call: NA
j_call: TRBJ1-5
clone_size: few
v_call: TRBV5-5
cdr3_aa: CASSRLGTGVGPQHF
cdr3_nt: TGTGCCAGCAGCCGCCTTGGGACGGGCGTGGGGCCCCAGCATTTT

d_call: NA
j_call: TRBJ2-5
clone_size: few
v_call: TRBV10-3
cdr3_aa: CAISEERGGETQYF
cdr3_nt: TGTGCCATCAGTGAGGAAAGGGGGGGAGAGACCCAGTACTTC

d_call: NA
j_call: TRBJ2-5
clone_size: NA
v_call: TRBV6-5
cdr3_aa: CASSHSPETQYF
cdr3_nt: TGTGCCAGCAGTCACTCCCCAGAGACCCAGTACTTC

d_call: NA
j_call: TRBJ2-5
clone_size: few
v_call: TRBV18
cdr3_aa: CASSPGEETQYF
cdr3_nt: TGTGCCAGCTCACCGGGGGAAGAGACCCAGTACTTC

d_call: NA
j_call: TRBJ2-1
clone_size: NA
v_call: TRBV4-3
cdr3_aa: CASSQDTADEQFF
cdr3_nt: TGCGCCAGCAGCCAAGATACGGCTGATGAGCAGTTCTTC

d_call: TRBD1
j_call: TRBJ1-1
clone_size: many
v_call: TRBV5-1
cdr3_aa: CASKKDRGGSEAFF
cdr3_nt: TGCGCCAGCAAAAAGGACAGGGGCGGGTCTGAAGCTTTCTTT

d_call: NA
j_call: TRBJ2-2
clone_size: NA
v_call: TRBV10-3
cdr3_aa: CAISEFPRNTGELFF
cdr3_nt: TGTGCCATCAGTGAGTTCCCCCGTAACACCGGGGAGCTGTTTTTT

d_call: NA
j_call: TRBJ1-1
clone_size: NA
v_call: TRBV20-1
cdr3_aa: CSARQSSLNTEAFF
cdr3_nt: TGCAGTGCTAGACAGTCCTCCTTGAACACTGAAGCTTTCTTT

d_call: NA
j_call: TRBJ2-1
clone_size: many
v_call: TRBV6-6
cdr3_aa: CASSYGYYNEQFF
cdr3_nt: TGTGCCAGCAGTTACGGTTATTACAATGAGCAGTTCTTC

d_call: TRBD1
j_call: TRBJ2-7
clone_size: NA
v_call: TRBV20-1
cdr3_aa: CSARDRGRGGNEQYF
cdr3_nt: TGCAGTGCTAGGGACAGGGGGCGAGGAGGCAACGAGCAGTACTTC

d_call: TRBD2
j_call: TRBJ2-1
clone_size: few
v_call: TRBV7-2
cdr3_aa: CASSPRGGGEQFF
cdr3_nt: TGTGCCAGCAGCCCCCGTGGGGGAGGGGAGCAGTTCTTC

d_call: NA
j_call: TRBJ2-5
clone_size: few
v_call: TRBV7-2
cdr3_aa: CASTAGPLETQYF
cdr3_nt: TGTGCCAGCACCGCGGGCCCCTTAGAGACCCAGTACTTC

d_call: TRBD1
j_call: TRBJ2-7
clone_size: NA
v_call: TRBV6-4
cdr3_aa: CASSGGTVSHYEQYF
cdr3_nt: TGTGCCAGCAGTGGAGGGACAGTCTCCCACTACGAGCAGTACTTC

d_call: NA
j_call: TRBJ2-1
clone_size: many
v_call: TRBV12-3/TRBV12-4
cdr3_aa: CASSLEAEGEQFF
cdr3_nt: TGTGCCAGCAGTTTAGAAGCCGAGGGTGAGCAGTTCTTC

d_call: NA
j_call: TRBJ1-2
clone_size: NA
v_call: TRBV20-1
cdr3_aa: CSARESARGNYGYTF
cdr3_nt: TGCAGTGCTAGAGAGTCGGCAAGGGGAAACTATGGCTACACCTTC

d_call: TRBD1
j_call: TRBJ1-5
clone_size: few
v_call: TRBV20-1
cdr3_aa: CSARRWQGVDNQPQHF
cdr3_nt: TGCAGTGCTCGTCGCTGGCAGGGGGTAGACAATCAGCCCCAGCATTTT

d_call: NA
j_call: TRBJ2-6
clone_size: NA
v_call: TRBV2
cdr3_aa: CASRVLVGANVLTF
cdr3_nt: TGTGCCAGCAGGGTATTAGTTGGGGCCAACGTCCTGACTTTC

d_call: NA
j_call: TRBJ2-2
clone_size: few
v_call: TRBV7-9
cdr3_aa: CASSTLSTGELFF
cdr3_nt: TGTGCCAGCAGCACCCTCTCAACCGGGGAGCTGTTTTTT

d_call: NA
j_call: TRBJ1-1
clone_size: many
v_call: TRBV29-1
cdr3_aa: CSVAGVLNTEAFF
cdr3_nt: TGCAGCGTTGCGGGGGTGTTGAACACTGAAGCTTTCTTT

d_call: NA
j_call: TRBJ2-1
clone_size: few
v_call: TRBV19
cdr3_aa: CASADRGMGQFF
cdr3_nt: TGTGCCAGCGCCGATCGGGGCATGGGGCAGTTCTTC

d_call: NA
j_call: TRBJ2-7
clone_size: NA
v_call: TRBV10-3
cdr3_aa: CAISEIGPTYEQYF
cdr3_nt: TGTGCCATCAGTGAGATCGGCCCGACCTACGAGCAGTACTTC

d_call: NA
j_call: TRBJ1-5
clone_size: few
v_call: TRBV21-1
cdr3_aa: CASSKAQLNRPQHF
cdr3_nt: TGTGCCAGCAGCAAAGCACAGCTCAATAGGCCCCAGCATTTT

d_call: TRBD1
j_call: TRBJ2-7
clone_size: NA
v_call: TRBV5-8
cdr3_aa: CASTDRVWIYEQCF
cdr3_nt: TGTGCCAGCACCGACAGGGTATGGATCTACGAGCAGTGCTTC

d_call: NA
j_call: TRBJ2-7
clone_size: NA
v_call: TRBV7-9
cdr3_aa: CASSLGAAAYEQYF
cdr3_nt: TGTGCCAGCAGCTTAGGGGCAGCAGCCTACGAGCAGTACTTC

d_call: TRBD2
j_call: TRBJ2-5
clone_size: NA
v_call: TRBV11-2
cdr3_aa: CASSDRGGLAGTIETQYF
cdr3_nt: TGTGCCAGCAGCGATAGGGGGGGACTAGCGGGTACCATCGAGACCCAGTACTTC

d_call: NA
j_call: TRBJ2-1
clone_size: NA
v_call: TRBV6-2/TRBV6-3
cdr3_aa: CASDPTGMLGDEQFF
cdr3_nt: TGTGCCAGCGATCCCACAGGGATGTTGGGGGATGAGCAGTTCTTC

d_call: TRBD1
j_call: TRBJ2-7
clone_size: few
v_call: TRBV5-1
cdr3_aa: CASSVGQGYNYEQYF
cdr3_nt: TGCGCCAGCAGCGTAGGACAGGGGTACAATTACGAGCAGTACTTC

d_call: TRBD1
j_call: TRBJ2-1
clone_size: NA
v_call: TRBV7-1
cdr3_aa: CASSSPSHRGPRLFGSYNEQFF
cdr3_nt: TGTGCCAGCAGCTCTCCCTCCCACAGGGGGCCACGATTATTTGGGTCCTACAATGAGCAGTTCTTC